The rows below give T cell receptor beta chains drawn from one sample of a study of molecular identifiers for immune sequencing clone quantification. TCRdb reanalysed the PCR reads using MiXCR and keeps one entry per CDR3 protein. The table lists 600,000 to 650,000 distinct CDR3 sequences, around 20% of them singletons. Material: naive CD8+ T cells from blood, with Jurkat cell RNA spiked in. The receptors were gathered from a human donor in good health. Some libraries in this study had Jurkat cell RNA spiked in. The conserved cysteine and the conserved F or W are not part of the CDR3 here.

V gene: TRBV6-5; J gene: TRBJ1-6; CDR3 protein: ASSYSVRQTNNSPLH
V gene: TRBV18; J gene: TRBJ2-5; CDR3 protein: ASSPPRQGPETQY
V gene: TRBV6-4; J gene: TRBJ2-7; CDR3 protein: ASSGGLGTEQY
V gene: TRBV7-8; J gene: TRBJ2-1; CDR3 protein: ASSPPDSSYNEQF
V gene: TRBV27; J gene: TRBJ2-3; CDR3 protein: ASSFFLTDTQY
V gene: TRBV10-3; J gene: TRBJ1-3; CDR3 protein: AISEMTGGDTIY
V gene: TRBV27; J gene: TRBJ2-1; CDR3 protein: ASSLSGTGRGEQF
V gene: TRBV7-2; J gene: TRBJ2-5; CDR3 protein: ASSLVVTGQETQY
V gene: TRBV19; J gene: TRBJ2-5; CDR3 protein: ASSIASGRGETQY
V gene: TRBV6-1; J gene: TRBJ2-5; CDR3 protein: ASSDIISLETQY
V gene: TRBV7-6; J gene: TRBJ2-3; CDR3 protein: ASSPTLDLADTQY
V gene: TRBV5-6; J gene: TRBJ2-3; CDR3 protein: ASSFRDVLSTDTQY
V gene: TRBV14; J gene: TRBJ2-3; CDR3 protein: ASSPWGTGGPDTQY
V gene: TRBV19; J gene: TRBJ2-4; CDR3 protein: ASSTNLAGAKNIQY
V gene: TRBV27; J gene: TRBJ2-3; CDR3 protein: ASRKLAGGTDTQY
V gene: TRBV4-1; J gene: TRBJ2-7; CDR3 protein: ASSHRRDSAYEQY
V gene: TRBV7-9; J gene: TRBJ1-2; CDR3 protein: ASSSRDRGLVYGYT
V gene: TRBV24-1; J gene: TRBJ2-1; CDR3 protein: ATERASPGYNEQF